This is a list of T cell receptor beta chains from one sample in a study of OX40 agonist ivuxolimab in advanced cancers. Produced via immunoSEQ multiplex PCR; TCRdb's table is partial and in-frame only. The table includes approximately 58,000 clones, under 90% detected once. The source material was CD4+ or CD8+ T cells sorted from blood, sampled in a trial of the OX40 agonist ivuxolimab. The source is an adult with an advanced solid tumor such as melanoma, head and neck, liver or kidney cancer. Each CDR3 is given with its conserved first and last residue. The D gene is left open where the match is weak. Size is omitted from some rows. Given values are once, few, many or a class for expanded clones.

TRBJ1-4 | NA | NA | TRBV20-1 | TGCAGTGCTAGTGGCCTTGAAAAACTGTTTTTT | CSASGLEKLFF
TRBJ1-5 | few | TRBD1 | TRBV15 | TGTGCCACCAGCAGAGGAACAGGGGCGAGTCAGCCCCAGCATTTT | CATSRGTGASQPQHF
TRBJ2-2 | NA | NA | TRBV5-1 | TGCGCCAGCAGCTTCGGGGGGAACACCGGGGAGCTGTTTTTT | CASSFGGNTGELFF
TRBJ1-5 | NA | NA | TRBV2 | TGTGCCAGCAGTGACTTGGGGGGTCGGCAGCCCCAGCATTTT | CASSDLGGRQPQHF
TRBJ2-2 | NA | NA | TRBV27 | TGTGCCAGCAGTTTATCGAGAAATTCTTGGGAGCTGTTTTTT | CASSLSRNSWELFF
TRBJ1-1 | NA | NA | TRBV6-6 | TGTGCCAGCAGTCCTACAGGAGGAGCTTTCTTT | CASSPTGGAFF
TRBJ1-2 | NA | NA | TRBV28 | TGTGCCAGCAGTAGCTCTCCACTGAACTATGGCTACACCTTC | CASSSSPLNYGYTF
TRBJ1-4 | NA | NA | TRBV6-6 | TGTGCCAGCAGCCCGAGGGGGGCAACTAATGAAAAACTGTTTTTT | CASSPRGATNEKLFF
TRBJ2-2 | NA | TRBD1 | TRBV11-2 | TGTGCCAGCAGCTACCGGGACAGCGACACCGGGGAGCTGTTTTTT | CASSYRDSDTGELFF
TRBJ2-5 | NA | NA | TRBV9 | TGTGCCAGCAGCGTAGGATCCGGCCAGGAGGGGGAGACCCAGTACTTC | CASSVGSGQEGETQYF
TRBJ2-7 | NA | TRBD2 | TRBV5-8 | TGTGCCAGCATCCCGGGACTAGCGGACCCGGGGGCCTACGAGCAGTACTTC | CASIPGLADPGAYEQYF
TRBJ2-3 | NA | NA | TRBV30 | TGTGCCTGGAGTGGTGCGGGGACAGATCGCGACACAGATACGCAGTATTTT | CAWSGAGTDRDTDTQYF
TRBJ2-3 | NA | TRBD2 | TRBV7-2 | TGTGCCAGCAGCCGACCCAGGACTAGCGGGGCCACAGATACGCAGTATTTT | CASSRPRTSGATDTQYF
TRBJ1-1 | NA | NA | TRBV7-2 | TGTGCCAGCAGCCAAGGCGGGAACACTGAAGCTTTCTTT | CASSQGGNTEAFF
TRBJ2-5 | once | TRBD1 | TRBV5-1 | TGCGCCAGCAGCTTCAGGGGGCGAGAGACCCAGTACTTC | CASSFRGRETQYF
TRBJ2-7 | NA | NA | TRBV4-2 | TGTGCCAGCAGCCTGCGGGCCTCACTAACCTCCTACGAGCAGTACTTC | CASSLRASLTSYEQYF
TRBJ2-6 | NA | TRBD2 | TRBV6-1 | TGTGCCAGCCAGGCGGGGGACTCTGGGGCCAACGTCCTGACTTTC | CASQAGDSGANVLTF
TRBJ2-4 | NA | TRBD1 | TRBV2 | TGTGCCAGCAGTGAAAGGGGGCCAGGAAAAAACATTCAGTACTTC | CASSERGPGKNIQYF
TRBJ1-1 | NA | NA | TRBV7-2 | TGTGCCAGCAGCTTTATAGGGGGGTCCGCTGAAGCTTTCTTT | CASSFIGGSAEAFF
TRBJ1-2 | once | NA | TRBV5-4 | TGTGCCAGCAGCTTGGCAGGTGACTCTAACTATGGCTACACCTTC | CASSLAGDSNYGYTF